The TCR beta chain under discussion was sequenced for a study of cytomegalovirus exposure and HLA in healthy donors. The donors gave bone marrow, and they were healthy. About this clone: Its cognate antigen is unknown.

The CDR3 sequence is 14 residues long. Germline trimming cut 6 bases from V and 3 bases from J; bases unmatched to any gene: 6. The germline V gene encodes CDR1 GTSNPN and CDR2 SVGIG (reference sequence). Regarding the study as a whole: Highly shared sequence variants in one cluster were likely a sequencing artifact. 150 to 200 TCR beta chains were listed as cytomegalovirus-associated.

PCR used 60 Vbeta primers and 13 Jbeta primers. Sequenced by immunoSEQ multiplex PCR; TCRdb stores in-frame clones only, minus some. This sample has 210,000 or so clones; about 77% occur once, and the top ten carry less than 0.6%. The sequence was obtained from a boy aged 10-17 years in good health and CMV-seronegative. The genes are TRBV30 and TRBJ1-5; 9 nucleotides align to TRBD1. The sequencing input was PBMCs. The CDR3 protein is CACSGTGFNQPQHF. The CDR3 bases are TGTGCCTGCTCCGGGACAGGGTTCAATCAGCCCCAGCATTTT. Filled out from reference TRBV30 and TRBJ1-5, the complete variable domain reads SQTIHQWPATLVQPVGSPLSLECTVEGTSNPNLYWYRQAAGRGLQLLFYSVGIGQISSEVPQNLSASRPQDRQFILSSKKLLLSDSGFYLCACSGTGFNQPQHFGDGTRLSIL.